This TCR beta chain was captured by sequencing in a study of T cell repertoires in cytomegalovirus infection. Study context: Based on public TCR beta signatures, there were indications of CMV infection and of a matching HLA type.

Germline V gene sequence: CDR1 DFQATT, CDR2 SNEGSKA (reference sequence). CDR3 size: 13 residues. Trimming removed 8 bases from V and 3 bases from J; junction bases left unmatched: 9. TCRdb used MiXCR to reprocess the reads, holding one entry per CDR3 protein. Of 680,000 or so distinct CDR3 sequences in the sample, 35% are singletons; the top ten hold around 3%. The sequencing input was PBMCs. The clonotype originates from a human donor in good health (CMV status not recorded). Some clones in this sample may be carry-over from other donors' samples. This chain connects TRBV20-1 to TRBJ2-5; 7 bases fit TRBD1. CDR3 coding DNA: TGCAGTCCAAATAGGGGGCAGGAAGAGACCCAGTACTTC. Its translation is CSPNRGQEETQYF.